The rows below give T cell receptor beta chains drawn from one sample of a study of T cell repertoires in cytomegalovirus infection. MiXCR was run by TCRdb on the reads, yielding one entry per CDR3 protein. Among 150,000 to 200,000 distinct CDR3 sequences listed, roughly 30% were seen once. Sequenced: PBMCs. The receptors come from a human donor in good health (CMV status not recorded). Some clones in this sample may be carry-over from other donors' samples. Each CDR3 is given with its conserved first and last residue. The order of the fields is J gene, V gene, D gene, clone size, CDR3 length, CDR3 DNA, CDR3 protein. A D gene is named only where the DNA matches it firmly. Size values are once, few and many counts, or a class for expanded clones, and some rows have none.

TRBJ2-3 | TRBV2 | . | . | 13 | TGTGCCAGCAGTGTGCCAGGAGGAGATACGCAGTATTTT | CASSVPGGDTQYF
TRBJ1-5 | TRBV7-2 | . | many | 12 | TGTGCCAGCAGCTTAGATAGTGGGCCCCAGCATTTT | CASSLDSGPQHF
TRBJ2-1 | TRBV29-1 | TRBD1 | . | 16 | TGCAGCGTTGAAGGTCTGACAGGGGGCCGTTACAATGAGCAGTTCTTC | CSVEGLTGGRYNEQFF
TRBJ2-5 | TRBV12-5 | TRBD2 | . | 14 | TGTGCTAGTGGTTCCTGGACTAGCCAAGAGACCCAGTACTTC | CASGSWTSQETQYF
TRBJ1-1 | TRBV12-3/TRBV12-4 | TRBD1 | many | 14 | TGTGCCAGCAGTTTCAGCGCAGGGGGCGAGGGAGCTTTCTTT | CASSFSAGGEGAFF
TRBJ1-5 | TRBV7-2 | TRBD1 | few | 15 | TGTGCCAGCAGCGTAGGGACAGGGAGTGGTCAGCCCCAGCATTTT | CASSVGTGSGQPQHF
TRBJ2-7 | TRBV6-5 | . | . | 16 | TGTGCCAGCAGGTCAAATTCAGGTTTAGTAGTCTACGAGCAGTACTTC | CASRSNSGLVVYEQYF
TRBJ2-7 | TRBV11-3 | . | . | 13 | TGTGCCAGCAGCTCCCCGGGACTCGGGGAGCAGTACTTC | CASSSPGLGEQYF
TRBJ2-1 | TRBV7-6 | TRBD2 | many | 16 | TGTGCCAGCAGCGCGACTAGCGGGGCGTCCTACAATGAGCAGTTCTTC | CASSATSGASYNEQFF
TRBJ2-1 | TRBV5-1 | TRBD1 | many | 16 | TGCGCCAGCAGCTTCGGGACAGGGCCGGGGGACAATGAGCAGTTCTTC | CASSFGTGPGDNEQFF
TRBJ1-1 | TRBV20-1 | TRBD1 | few | 16 | TGCAGTGCTAGAGATGATTTCGGACAGGGAGGCACTGAAGCTTTCTTT | CSARDDFGQGGTEAFF
TRBJ2-5 | TRBV5-6 | . | . | 14 | TGTGCCAGCAGCTTGGGTCGGCACCAAGAGACCCAGTACTTC | CASSLGRHQETQYF
TRBJ2-1 | TRBV7-3 | TRBD2 | . | 17 | TGTGCCAGCAGCCCGCACCTTAGCGGGGGGACTGACAATGAGCAGTTCTTC | CASSPHLSGGTDNEQFF
TRBJ2-7 | TRBV7-9 | TRBD1 | many | 16 | TGTGCCAGCAGCCGCTCGGGGACAGGACCCTCCTACGAGCAGTACTTC | CASSRSGTGPSYEQYF
TRBJ2-3 | TRBV20-1 | . | few | 16 | TGCAGTGCGATGAAAGGGGGGGGATCTAGCACAGATACGCAGTATTTT | CSAMKGGGSSTDTQYF
TRBJ2-7 | TRBV29-1 | TRBD1 | . | 15 | TGCAGCGTTACCCTTCGACAGGGGAGCTCCTACGAGCAGTACTTC | CSVTLRQGSSYEQYF
TRBJ1-3 | TRBV13 | TRBD1 | . | 16 | TGTGCCAGCAGCCCCTTTGGACAGGGCTCTGGAAACACCATATATTTT | CASSPFGQGSGNTIYF
TRBJ2-1 | TRBV7-2 | . | many | 16 | TGTGCCAGCAGGGGGCTGTCGGGAGACTCCTACAATGAGCAGTTCTTC | CASRGLSGDSYNEQFF
TRBJ1-1 | TRBV7-6 | . | few | 13 | TGTGCCAGCAGCCGGGTCCCGAACACTGAAGCTTTCTTT | CASSRVPNTEAFF
TRBJ2-2 | TRBV10-3 | . | many | 15 | TGTGCCATCAGTGCGGCGGGTGACGGCACCGGGGAGCTGTTTTTT | CAISAAGDGTGELFF
TRBJ2-1 | TRBV6-2/TRBV6-3 | TRBD2 | few | 17 | TGTGCCAGCAGTTACTCGTTGCCCAGCGGGGGGGCCGAGGAGCAGTTCTTC | CASSYSLPSGGAEEQFF
TRBJ1-6 | TRBV7-8 | . | many | 14 | TGTGCCAGCAGCTTAACGACGGATAATTCACCCCTCCACTTT | CASSLTTDNSPLHF
TRBJ1-2 | TRBV19 | . | few | 14 | TGTGCCAGTACCCTTCTCGTCAGAGGAGATGGCTACACCTTC | CASTLLVRGDGYTF
TRBJ2-7 | TRBV6-2/TRBV6-3 | . | . | 12 | TGTGCCAGCAGTTACCCCTGGAACGAGCAGTACTTC | CASSYPWNEQYF
TRBJ2-5 | TRBV10-3 | . | few | 13 | TGTGCCATCAGCCTCGGGGTCCAAGAGACCCAGTACTTC | CAISLGVQETQYF
TRBJ1-2 | TRBV7-2 | . | many | 13 | TGTGCCAGCAGCTCAGGGAGGGCGAATGGCTACACCTTC | CASSSGRANGYTF
TRBJ2-2 | TRBV12-3/TRBV12-4 | TRBD2 | few | 13 | TGTGCCAGCAGTTTCTCGGGGGGAGGGGAGCTGTTTTTT | CASSFSGGGELFF
TRBJ1-2 | TRBV19 | . | . | 14 | TGTGCCAGTACGAGGAGTTCGGGGGACTATGGCTACACCTTC | CASTRSSGDYGYTF
TRBJ2-3 | TRBV9 | . | few | 14 | TGTGCCAGCGGCGCGGGGATACGGACAGATACGCAGTATTTT | CASGAGIRTDTQYF
TRBJ2-2 | TRBV7-2 | . | . | 15 | TGTGCCAGCAGTCCAGACCAGTCACGCACCGGGGAGCTGTTTTTT | CASSPDQSRTGELFF
TRBJ2-7 | TRBV7-3 | . | many | 13 | TGTGCCAGCAGCCCTTGGCCGGGCTACGAGCAGTACTTC | CASSPWPGYEQYF
TRBJ1-6 | TRBV6-1 | . | . | 16 | TGTGCCAGCAGATTGGGGACGGGGGCAGGCAATTCACCCCTCCACTTT | CASRLGTGAGNSPLHF
TRBJ2-5 | TRBV7-2 | TRBD1 | many | 17 | TGTGCCAGCAGCTTAGATCTGGCAGGGGGCCGTCGGGAGACCCAGTACTTC | CASSLDLAGGRRETQYF
TRBJ2-3 | TRBV7-2 | TRBD2 | many | 16 | TGTGCCAGCAGCCGCCAAGCGGGGGAAGGCACAGATACGCAGTATTTT | CASSRQAGEGTDTQYF
TRBJ1-1 | TRBV10-3 | TRBD1 | . | 13 | TGTGCCATTGCCGGGACAGGGGTTACTGAAGCTTTCTTT | CAIAGTGVTEAFF
TRBJ1-2 | TRBV29-1 | . | few | 13 | TGCAGCGTCATGGGGGGCACCTCAGGGGGCTACACCTTC | CSVMGGTSGGYTF
TRBJ1-2 | TRBV6-1 | . | few | 13 | TGTGCCAGCAGTTACGGGAGGCTGGATGGCTACACCTTC | CASSYGRLDGYTF
TRBJ2-2 | TRBV5-6 | . | . | 14 | TGTGCCAGCAGTTTACAGGGTTACGGCGGGGAGCTGTTTTTT | CASSLQGYGGELFF
TRBJ2-1 | TRBV10-3 | TRBD1 | few | 16 | TGTGCCATCAGTGAGTCGGGGGGACAGGGGCGGAATGAGCAGTTCTTC | CAISESGGQGRNEQFF
TRBJ1-4 | TRBV7-2 | . | many | 11 | TGTGCCAGTCTCGCGGATGAAAAACTGTTTTTT | CASLADEKLFF
TRBJ2-1 | TRBV3-1 | . | once | 15 | TGTGCCAGCAGCCTGTCTCAGGGGCGCAGGAATGAGCAGTTCTTC | CASSLSQGRRNEQFF